Below, 26 T cell receptor beta chains from the same sample are listed, as sequenced in a study of CXCR3-negative and CXCR3-positive naive CD8 T cells. The TRB cDNA libraries were prepared by 5' RACE with UMI labels. From its re-call of the 5' RACE reads, TCRdb lists each CDR3 protein once, without DNA. The table for this sample gives roughly 8,300 distinct CDR3 sequences. The sample comprised naive CXCR3- CD8+ T cells from blood. Subset of the sample: CD45RO-CCR7+CD27+CD95- naive CD8+ T cells lacking CXCR3 (TNR3-). These receptor sequences come from a human donor in good health. Some clones in this sample may be carry-over from other donors' samples.

Considering frequency, this clonotype is medium-sized (0.01 to 0.1%). The chain's CDR3 is CAISALERMETQYF. The genes are TRBV10-3 and TRBJ2-5; the D gene TCRdb calls, TRBD1, cannot be checked with no DNA. The germline gives CDR1 ENHRY, CDR2 SYGVKD. The CDR3 contains 14 residues.

The chain links TRBV4-1 to TRBJ2-7; TCRdb's D gene call, TRBD2, goes unchecked for lack of DNA. Germline V gene sequence: CDR1 MGHRA, CDR2 YSYEKL. The CDR3 contains 15 residues. The chain's CDR3 is CASSQPGTSANEQYF.

This rearrangement joins TRBV14 to TRBJ2-7; TCRdb's assignment of TRBD1 cannot be checked, as there is no DNA. There are 15 residues in the CDR3. Germline lookup yields CDR1 SGHDN and CDR2 FVKESK. CDR3 in amino acids: CASSQIQKGSYEQYF.

This clonotype counts as medium-sized by frequency. This chain uses TRBV29-1 with TRBJ2-1; the TCRdb call, TRBD2, lacks DNA for checking. The CDR3 spans 14 residues. The germline gives CDR1 SQVTM, CDR2 ANQGSEA. The CDR3 loop reads CSALLAGVYNEQFF.

The V gene is TRBV28, the J gene TRBJ2-7; with no DNA, the TCRdb D assignment of TRBD2 cannot be verified. Germline CDR1 is MDHEN and CDR2 is SYDVKM. This CDR3 region has 15 residues. The CDR3 sequence: CASRGLAGEFYEQYF. Variable domain in full (rest from reference TRBV28 and TRBJ2-7): DVKVTQSSRYLVKRTGEKVFLECVQDMDHENMFWYRQDPGLGLRLIYFSYDVKMKEKGDIPEGYSVSREKKERFSLILESASTNQTSMYLCASRGLAGEFYEQYFGPGTRLTVT.

This clonotype is labeled medium-sized based on frequency. The J gene is TRBJ2-2, the V gene TRBV27; TCRdb gives TRBD2 as the D gene, but with no DNA this cannot be confirmed. The CDR3 extends over 15 amino acids. CDR1 MNHEY and CDR2 SMNVEV come from the germline V gene (reference sequence). The CDR3 sequence is CASSWTSGIGGELFF.

The V and J genes are TRBV25-1 and TRBJ1-5. The CDR3 is made up of 14 amino acids. CDR1 and CDR2 from the germline V gene are MGHDK and SYGVNS. The CDR3 spells CASSGEAENQPQHF.

The J gene is TRBJ2-5, the V gene TRBV9; there is no DNA to check the TCRdb D call of TRBD1. This CDR3 region has 14 residues. From germline, CDR1 is SGDLS and CDR2 YYNGEE. The CDR3 here is CASSVYEGQETQYF.

The chain has TRBV29-1 and TRBJ2-1; checking the TCRdb D call of TRBD2 is not possible without DNA. Germline V gene sequence: CDR1 SQVTM, CDR2 ANQGSEA. This CDR3 contains 14 residues. The CDR3 spells CSAILADSYNEQFF.

This clonotype registers medium-sized by frequency. V usage is TRBV7-2 and J usage is TRBJ2-7; there is no DNA to check the TCRdb D call of TRBD2. The CDR3 sequence is 14 residues long. CDR1 is SGHTA and CDR2 is FQGNSA in the germline V gene. CDR3 region: CASSLAGGSYEQYF.

V gene TRBV10-2 combines with J gene TRBJ2-1; TCRdb outputs TRBD2, but without DNA this stays unchecked. The CDR3 has 18 amino acids. The germline V gene encodes CDR1 WSHSY and CDR2 SAAADI. CDR3 in amino acids: CASFSSGPAGLVNNEQFF.

The chain carries TRBV28 and TRBJ2-7; TCRdb calls TRBD1, which cannot be checked without DNA. The CDR3 is 14 amino acids. Germline V CDR1 and CDR2: MDHEN, SYDVKM. The CDR3 region is CASREGQGAHEQYF. The full variable domain, rest sourced from reference TRBV28 and TRBJ2-7, is DVKVTQSSRYLVKRTGEKVFLECVQDMDHENMFWYRQDPGLGLRLIYFSYDVKMKEKGDIPEGYSVSREKKERFSLILESASTNQTSMYLCASREGQGAHEQYFGPGTRLTVT.

This clonotype is identified as medium-sized from frequency. J is TRBJ1-4 and V is TRBV29-1; the D gene TCRdb calls, TRBD1, cannot be checked with no DNA. CDR1 SQVTM and CDR2 ANQGSEA come from the germline V gene. This CDR3 spans 14 amino acids. The CDR3 reads CSVEVTGVEEKLFF.

This clonotype is medium-sized (0.01 to 0.1%) by frequency. V usage is TRBV21-1 and J usage is TRBJ1-1; with no DNA, the TCRdb D assignment of TRBD1 cannot be verified. TRBV21-1 is a pseudogene locus. CDR3 length: 20 amino acids. CDR3 sequence reads: CASSTKSGGSWTGMNTEAFF.

The chain is built from TRBV5-6 and TRBJ2-5. Per germline, CDR1 SGHDT and CDR2 YYEEEE. The CDR3 has 12 amino acids. The CDR3 loop reads CASSLDQETQYF.

V gene TRBV7-9 combines with J gene TRBJ2-5; the TCRdb call, TRBD1, lacks DNA for checking. Germline assignment: CDR1 SEHNR and CDR2 FQNEAQ (reference sequence). CDR3 size: 13 residues. Here the CDR3 reads CASGTGQKETQYF. The full variable domain, in which reference TRBV7-9 and TRBJ2-5 provide the parts outside the CDR3, is DTGVSQNPRHKITKRGQNVTFRCDPISEHNRLYWYRQTLGQGPEFLTYFQNEAQLEKSRLLSDRFSAERPKGSFSTLEIQRTEQGDSAMYLCASGTGQKETQYFGPGTRLLVL.

This chain uses TRBV27 with TRBJ2-1; lacking DNA, the TRBD2 call made by TCRdb goes unchecked. This CDR3 spans 16 amino acids. The V gene's germline CDR1 is MNHEY and CDR2 SMNVEV (reference sequence). The CDR3 spells CASSSHGLAWREGQFF.

This clonotype is called medium-sized based on its frequency. This rearrangement joins TRBV4-1 to TRBJ2-3; the TCRdb D gene call, TRBD1, has no DNA to confirm it. The CDR3 covers 17 residues. Germline lookup yields CDR1 MGHRA and CDR2 YSYEKL. The CDR3 spells CASSQEGAYASTDTQYF.

This clonotype is labeled medium-sized based on frequency. V and J are TRBV29-1 and TRBJ2-1; no DNA is available, so the TRBD2 call from TCRdb remains unchecked. CDR1 is SQVTM and CDR2 is ANQGSEA in the germline V gene. This CDR3 comprises 15 residues. The CDR3 reads CSVEIAGYLSNEQFF.

Considering frequency, this clonotype is medium-sized. The chain joins TRBV12-3 or TRBV12-4 to TRBJ2-3; the TCRdb call, TRBD1, lacks DNA for checking. This CDR3 has 15 residues. The chain's CDR3 is CASSRPGTGTDTQYF.

This clonotype is classed as medium-sized (0.01 to 0.1%) by frequency. This sequence joins TRBV20-1 and TRBJ2-3; TCRdb calls TRBD1, which cannot be checked without DNA. The CDR3 totals 13 residues. The germline CDR1 and CDR2 sequences are DFQATT and SNEGSKA (reference sequence). CDR3 region: CSVYTGTTDTQYF.

The rearrangement links TRBV6-5 to TRBJ2-3; the D call of TRBD2 rests on TCRdb alone, since no DNA is present to check it. The CDR3 covers 16 residues. Germline V lookup: CDR1 MNHEY, CDR2 SVGAGI. The CDR3 region is CASSYGASGSTDTQYF.

This sequence joins TRBV6-5 and TRBJ1-4. Germline loops: CDR1 MNHEY, CDR2 SVGAGI. This CDR3 spans 16 amino acids. CDR3 sequence: CASSYAAGASLRKLFF.

By frequency, this clonotype is medium-sized. The chain combines TRBV28 with TRBJ2-3; without DNA, the TCRdb call of TRBD1 cannot be checked. Per the germline V gene, CDR1 is MDHEN and CDR2 is SYDVKM. The CDR3 loop spans 17 amino acids. The CDR3 sequence: CASSYQGLFLNTDTQYF.

This chain's CDR3 is CSVPSTYMNTEAFF. The chain employs TRBV29-1 and TRBJ1-1. The CDR3 is 14 amino acids. Germline V gives CDR1 SQVTM, CDR2 ANQGSEA.

V gene TRBV20-1 combines with J gene TRBJ2-7; without DNA, the TCRdb call of TRBD1 cannot be checked. Per germline, CDR1 DFQATT and CDR2 SNEGSKA (reference sequence). This CDR3 contains 15 residues. Here the CDR3 reads CSARDPGTGSYEQYF.